These 21 T cell receptor beta chains were sequenced from one sample in a study of T cells expressing NK-cell markers. TCRdb re-called the 5' RACE reads; every CDR3 protein appears as one record, without DNA. The table for this sample gives 350,000 to 450,000 distinct CDR3 sequences. Sequenced sample: blood T cells: a sorted CD56 or NKG2C T cell subset, CD4+ or CD8+ T cells, or bulk PBMC T cells (not recorded which). These receptors all come from a man aged 18-70 years in good health.

This chain links TRBV5-1 with TRBJ2-6. The V gene's germline CDR1 is SGHRS and CDR2 YFSETQ. The CDR3 length is 15 residues. The CDR3 reads CASSPRVLEANVLTF.

This chain links TRBV11-1 with TRBJ2-6; the TCRdb D gene call, TRBD2, has no DNA to confirm it. Per the germline V gene, CDR1 is SGHAT and CDR2 is FQDESV (reference sequence). CDR3 length: 19 residues. CDR3 residues: CASSRSGGALLSGANVLTF. The full variable domain, its missing parts supplied by reference TRBV11-1 and TRBJ2-6, is EAEVAQSPRYKITEKSQAVAFWCDPISGHATLYWYRQILGQGPELLVQFQDESVVDDSQLPKDRFSAERLKGVDSTLKIQPAELGDSAMYLCASSRSGGALLSGANVLTFGAGSRLTVL.

The V and J genes are TRBV7-8 and TRBJ2-5; without DNA, the TCRdb call of TRBD1 cannot be checked. CDR3 length: 15 amino acids. Germline V gives CDR1 SGHVS, CDR2 FQNEAQ. CDR3 amino acids: CASSPSTGLFETQYF.

The chain has TRBV4-2 and TRBJ2-5; absent DNA, TCRdb's TRBD2 call cannot be checked. Germline assignment: CDR1 LGHNA and CDR2 YNFKEQ. CDR3 size: 18 residues. The CDR3 sequence is CASSQRWVAEPLQETQYF.

J is TRBJ2-2 and V is TRBV5-6; TCRdb lists TRBD1, though no DNA is available to test this call. Germline CDR1 and CDR2: SGHDT and YYEEEE. This CDR3 is 14 amino acids long. CDR3: CASSLTGRTGELFF.

V is TRBV5-6 and J is TRBJ2-1. CDR1 SGHDT and CDR2 YYEEEE come from the germline V gene. The CDR3 is 14 amino acids. The CDR3 here is CASRPGSLGNEQFF. Looking up the rest from reference TRBV5-6 and TRBJ2-1 gives the full variable domain: DAGVTQSPTHLIKTRGQQVTLRCSPKSGHDTVSWYQQALGQGPQFIFQYYEEEERQRGNFPDRFSGHQFPNYSSELNVNALLLGDSALYLCASRPGSLGNEQFFGPGTRLTVL.

This chain uses TRBV7-9 with TRBJ2-3; TCRdb selects TRBD1, and the lack of DNA leaves this call unchecked. The CDR3 has 14 residues. Germline CDR1 reads SEHNR; CDR2 reads FQNEAQ (reference sequence). The CDR3: CASSLGGKADTQYF.

V gene TRBV15 combines with J gene TRBJ1-2. The CDR3 is made up of 18 amino acids. The germline CDR1 and CDR2 sequences are LNHNV and YYDKDF (reference sequence). The CDR3 here is CATSRVVGRVQANYGYTF.

This chain links TRBV18 with TRBJ2-1; no DNA is available, so the TRBD2 call from TCRdb remains unchecked. The CDR3 is 13 amino acids. Germline V gene lookup returns CDR1 KGHSH and CDR2 LQKENI. CDR3 sequence: CASSSRADNEQFF.

CDR3 sequence reads: CASSVNLGTGRKNIQYF. The chain couples TRBV7-2 to TRBJ2-4; without DNA, the TCRdb call of TRBD1 cannot be checked. The CDR3 contains 17 residues. The germline V gene encodes CDR1 SGHTA and CDR2 FQGNSA.

The chain couples TRBV4-1 to TRBJ2-3; TCRdb picks TRBD2, but there is no DNA to check that call. Per germline, CDR1 MGHRA and CDR2 YSYEKL. The CDR3 is 17 residues long. CDR3 amino acids: CASSQRTSGGARYTQYF.

The rearrangement links TRBV28 to TRBJ1-1; the D call of TRBD1 rests on TCRdb alone, since no DNA is present to check it. The CDR3 runs to 13 residues. Looked up from germline, CDR1 is MDHEN and CDR2 is SYDVKM. The CDR3 loop is CASSYPPNTEAFF.

V is TRBV18 and J is TRBJ2-7; absent DNA, TCRdb's TRBD1 call cannot be checked. The germline V gene has CDR1 KGHSH and CDR2 LQKENI. CDR3 size: 13 residues. CDR3 loop: CASSLTGIGEQYF.

The chain joins TRBV5-6 to TRBJ2-1; TCRdb designates TRBD2, a call that cannot be tested without DNA. This CDR3 has 17 residues. The V gene's germline CDR1 is SGHDT and CDR2 YYEEEE. The CDR3: CASSLSDYAGGLDEQFF.

The gene calls are TRBV6-1 and TRBJ2-7; TCRdb's assignment of TRBD1 cannot be checked, as there is no DNA. This CDR3 spans 18 amino acids. CDR1 is MNHNS, CDR2 SASEGT, per germline. The CDR3 loop is CASSTKYPLGGRGYEQYF.

V and J are TRBV5-5 and TRBJ1-4; the D call from TCRdb, TRBD1, cannot be confirmed without DNA. This CDR3 is built from 15 residues. Germline-derived CDR1 and CDR2 are SGHKS and YYEKEE (reference sequence). The CDR3 spells CASSPTGGLNEKLFF.

The V call is TRBV6-1, the J call TRBJ1-1. The length of the CDR3 is 11 residues. From germline, CDR1 is MNHNS and CDR2 SASEGT. CDR3 in amino acids: CASSKGWEAFF.

V is TRBV5-1 and J is TRBJ1-4; the TCRdb D gene call, TRBD1, has no DNA to confirm it. CDR1 SGHRS and CDR2 YFSETQ come from the germline V gene. CDR3 length: 15 residues. CDR3 sequence: CASSDNRGINEKLFF.

V and J are TRBV4-2 and TRBJ2-1; there is no DNA to check the TCRdb D call of TRBD1. The germline V gene encodes CDR1 LGHNA and CDR2 YNFKEQ. This CDR3 has 16 residues. This CDR3 is CASSYAGGMRRNEQFF.

V gene TRBV18 combines with J gene TRBJ1-2; TCRdb's D gene call, TRBD1, goes unchecked for lack of DNA. CDR3 length equals 14 residues. Germline V gene data show CDR1 as KGHSH and CDR2 as LQKENI. Here the CDR3 reads CASSPGAGDYGYTF. Looking up the rest from reference TRBV18 and TRBJ1-2 gives the full variable domain: NAGVMQNPRHLVRRRGQEARLRCSPMKGHSHVYWYRQLPEEGLKFMVYLQKENIIDESGMPKERFSAEFPKEGPSILRIQQVVRGDSAAYFCASSPGAGDYGYTFGSGTRLTVV.

This chain connects TRBV10-3 to TRBJ2-3. Germline V lookup: CDR1 ENHRY, CDR2 SYGVKD. The CDR3 length is 14 residues. This CDR3 reads CAISESDSTDTQYF.